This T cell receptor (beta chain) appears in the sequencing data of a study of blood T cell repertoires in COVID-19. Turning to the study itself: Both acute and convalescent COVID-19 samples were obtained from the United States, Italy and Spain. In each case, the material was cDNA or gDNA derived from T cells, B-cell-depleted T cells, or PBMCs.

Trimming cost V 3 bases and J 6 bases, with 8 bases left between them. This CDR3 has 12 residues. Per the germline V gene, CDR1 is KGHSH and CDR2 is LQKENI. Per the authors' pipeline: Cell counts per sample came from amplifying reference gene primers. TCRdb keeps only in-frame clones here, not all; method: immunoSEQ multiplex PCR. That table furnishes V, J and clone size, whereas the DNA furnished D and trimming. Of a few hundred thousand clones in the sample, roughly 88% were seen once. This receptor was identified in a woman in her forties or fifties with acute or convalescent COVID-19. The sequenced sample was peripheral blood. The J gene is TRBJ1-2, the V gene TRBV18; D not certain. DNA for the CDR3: TGTGCCAGCTCACCCGGGGATAATGGCTACACCTTC. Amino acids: CASSPGDNGYTF.